This TCR beta chain originates from a study of OX40 agonist ivuxolimab in advanced cancers. Overall study: Patients were given ivuxolimab, an antibody that agonizes OX40 (CD134). Points from the study as a whole: Dosing at 0.1 to 3.0 mg/kg was accompanied by clonal expansion of CD4+ and CD8+ blood T cells by week 6.

The CDR3 runs to 17 residues. With V trimmed by 2 bases and J by 0 bases, 9 bases remained unmatched. Germline V lookup: CDR1 MGHRA, CDR2 YSYEKL. Notes on this clone: Its specificity is not known.

Libraries were prepared by immunoSEQ multiplex PCR; TCRdb keeps only in-frame clonotypes and omits some of them. The repertoire has around 62,000 clones, around 73% of them found once; the top ten carry about 1.6%. The sequence derives from an adult with an advanced solid tumor such as melanoma, head and neck, liver or kidney cancer. The chain has TRBV4-1 and TRBJ1-1; 7 bases match TRBD1. The specimen was CD4+ or CD8+ T cells sorted from blood, collected in a trial of the OX40 agonist ivuxolimab. For the CDR3, the DNA is TGCGCCAGCAGCCAAAAAACGCGTACAGGGGTGAACACTGAAGCTTTCTTT. The encoded protein is CASSQKTRTGVNTEAFF.